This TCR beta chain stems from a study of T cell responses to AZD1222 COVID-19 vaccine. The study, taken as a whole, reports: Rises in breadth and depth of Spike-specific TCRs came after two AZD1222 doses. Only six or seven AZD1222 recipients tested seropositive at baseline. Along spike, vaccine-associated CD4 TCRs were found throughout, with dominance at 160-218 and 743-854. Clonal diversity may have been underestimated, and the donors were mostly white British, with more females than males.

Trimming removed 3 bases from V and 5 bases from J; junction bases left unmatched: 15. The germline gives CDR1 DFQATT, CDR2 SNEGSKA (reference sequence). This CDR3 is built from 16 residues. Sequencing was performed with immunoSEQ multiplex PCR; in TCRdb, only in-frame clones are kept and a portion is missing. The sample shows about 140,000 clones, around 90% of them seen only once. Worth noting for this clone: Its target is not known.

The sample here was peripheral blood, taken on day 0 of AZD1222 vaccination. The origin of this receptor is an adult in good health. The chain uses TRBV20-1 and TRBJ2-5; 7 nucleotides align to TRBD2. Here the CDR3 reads CSASFRLALGRETQYF. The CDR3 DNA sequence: TGCAGTGCTAGTTTCCGACTAGCCCTAGGTCGGGAGACCCAGTACTTC.